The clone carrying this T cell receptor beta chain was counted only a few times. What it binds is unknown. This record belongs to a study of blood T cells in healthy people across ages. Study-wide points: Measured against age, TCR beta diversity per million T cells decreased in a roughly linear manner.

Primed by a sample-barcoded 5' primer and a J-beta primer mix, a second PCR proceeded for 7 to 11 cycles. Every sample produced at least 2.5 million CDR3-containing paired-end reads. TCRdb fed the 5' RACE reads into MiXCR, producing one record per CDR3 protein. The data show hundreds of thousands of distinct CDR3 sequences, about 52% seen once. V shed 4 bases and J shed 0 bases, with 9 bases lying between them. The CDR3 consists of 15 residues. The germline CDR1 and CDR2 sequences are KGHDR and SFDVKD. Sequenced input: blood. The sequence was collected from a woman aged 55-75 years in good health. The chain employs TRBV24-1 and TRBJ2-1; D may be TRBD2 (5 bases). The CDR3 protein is CATSERGDSYNEQFF. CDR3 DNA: TGTGCCACCAGTGAACGGGGAGACTCCTACAATGAGCAGTTCTTC.